These 32 T cell receptor beta chains were all obtained from the same sample, sequenced in a study of blood T cell repertoires in COVID-19. Libraries were prepared by immunoSEQ multiplex PCR; TCRdb keeps only in-frame clonotypes and omits some of them. The repertoire consists of fewer than 350,000 clones, with about 90% occurring once and the leading ten covering 1.7%. The sequenced material came from PBMCs or T cells enriched from blood (not recorded which). The source of these receptors is a woman between 18 and 29 years old with acute COVID-19.

The chain couples TRBV19 to TRBJ1-2, with D possibly being TRBD1 (6 bases). Trimming took 5 bases from V and 0 from J, leaving 10 bases between them. Germline V gene data show CDR1 as LNHDA and CDR2 as SQIVND (reference sequence). There are 14 residues in the CDR3. CDR3 nucleotides: TGTGCCAGTAGTCCCAGGACAGCTAACTATGGCTACACCTTC. This sequence encodes CASSPRTANYGYTF.

The chain uses TRBV28 and TRBJ2-3, with 8 bases that match TRBD2. Trimming removed 6 bases from V and 3 bases from J; junction bases left unmatched: 5. This CDR3 has 14 residues. Germline lookup yields CDR1 MDHEN and CDR2 SYDVKM. The CDR3 protein is CASSRIAGTDTQYF. In nucleotides, the CDR3 is TGTGCCAGCAGCCGAATAGCGGGAACAGATACGCAGTATTTT.

This chain uses TRBV28 with TRBJ2-2, with TRBD1 matching 8 bases. V gave up 7 bases and J gave up 5 bases; unmatched junction bases: 9. This CDR3 spans 15 amino acids. Germline-derived CDR1 and CDR2 are MDHEN and SYDVKM. CDR3 nucleotides: TGTGCCAGCACCCCGGGACAGGAAGGAACCGGGGAGCTGTTTTTT. Translated, it gives CASTPGQEGTGELFF.

This chain connects TRBV18 to TRBJ2-1, with 9 bases lining up with TRBD2. The germline V gene encodes CDR1 KGHSH and CDR2 LQKENI. V trimming: 2 bases; J trimming: 0 bases; junction bases outside the gene matches: 5. This CDR3 comprises 17 residues. The CDR3 nucleotides are TGTGCCAGCTCACCAGCCAGCGGGAGGAGCTCCTACAATGAGCAGTTCTTC. This gives the protein CASSPASGRSSYNEQFF.

The rearrangement uses TRBV7-9 and TRBJ2-7; 10 bases map to TRBD1. With 4 bases clipped from V and 2 bases from J, the junction kept 8 bases outside the gene matches. CDR1 SEHNR and CDR2 FQNEAQ come from the germline V gene (reference sequence). The CDR3 length is 16 residues. In nucleotides, the CDR3 is TGTGCCAGCAGCTACCAGCCGGGGACAGGGGCCTACGAGCAGTACTTC. This translates into CASSYQPGTGAYEQYF.

The chain combines TRBV7-8 with TRBJ2-1; D gene unclear. Trimming cost V 1 base and J 3 bases, with 7 bases left between them. This CDR3 region has 14 residues. From germline, CDR1 is SGHVS and CDR2 FQNEAQ. Written as DNA, the CDR3 is TGTGCCAGCAGCTTAGGGCAGTTCTACAATGAGCAGTTCTTC. Its protein is CASSLGQFYNEQFF.

This clone was found once. The chain uses TRBV5-1 and TRBJ2-7; 10 positions match TRBD1. This CDR3 is built from 14 residues. V lost 4 bases, J lost 2 bases, and 3 bases stayed unmatched. Germline V lookup: CDR1 SGHRS, CDR2 YFSETQ. CDR3 residues: CASSVGQGPYEQYF. CDR3 in DNA: TGCGCCAGCAGCGTGGGACAGGGGCCCTACGAGCAGTACTTC.

This CDR3 is CAFRGLTDTQYF. The CDR3 bases are TGTGCCTTCAGGGGGCTAACAGATACGCAGTATTTT. The chain carries TRBV21-1 and TRBJ2-3; whether TRBD1, the table's D call, matches the DNA was not checked. TRBV21-1 is noted as a pseudogene. CDR3 length: 12 amino acids.

The genes are TRBV4-3 and TRBJ1-2; D is uncertain. CDR3 length: 14 amino acids. V was pared by 1 base and J by 4 bases, with 10 bases between. Germline V lookup: CDR1 LGHNA, CDR2 YSLEER. The CDR3 bases are TGCGCCAGCAGCCAAGCAATAGGCGGCTATGGCTACACCTTC. It is translated as CASSQAIGGYGYTF.

The gene calls are TRBV4-2 and TRBJ2-1; TRBD2 matches at 14 bases. V shed 0 bases and J 0 bases; nucleotides not matched to a gene: 1. The germline V gene encodes CDR1 LGHNA and CDR2 YNFKEQ. The CDR3 is 18 amino acids. The CDR3 sequence: CASSQEGTSGSSYNEQFF. The CDR3 DNA sequence: TGTGCCAGCAGCCAAGAAGGGACTAGCGGGAGCTCCTACAATGAGCAGTTCTTC.

The chain recombines TRBV11-2 with TRBJ1-4, with D maybe TRBD1 (5 bases). This CDR3 contains 18 residues. V shed 5 bases and J shed 7 bases, with 26 bases lying between them. Germline V gene lookup returns CDR1 SGHAT and CDR2 FQNNGV. CDR3 in DNA: TGTGCCAGCAGCGCCGGACACGGGGGGAGAGGGGCTAGTGAAAAACTGTTTTTT. It codes for CASSAGHGGRGASEKLFF.

This clone has only one observation. This rearrangement joins TRBV10-3 to TRBJ1-4; D unresolved. CDR1 and CDR2 from the germline V gene are ENHRY and SYGVKD. The CDR3 totals 14 residues. The V end was cut by 2 bases, the J end by 8 bases, with 12 bases between. The CDR3, as DNA: TGTGCCATCAGTGAGGGGCTCGGGGAGGAAAAACTGTTTTTT. Its translation is CAISEGLGEEKLFF.

V gene TRBV19 combines with J gene TRBJ1-2; no clear D. Trimming removed 5 bases from V and 1 base from J, with 8 bases in between. This CDR3 comprises 13 residues. CDR1 and CDR2 (germline): LNHDA, SQIVND (reference sequence). CDR3 sequence: CASSPSGNYGYTF. The CDR3 DNA sequence: TGTGCCAGTAGTCCATCGGGTAACTATGGCTACACCTTC.

The gene calls are TRBV28 and TRBJ1-1; 7 bases align to TRBD1. The V and J ends lost 8 bases and 4 bases, in that order; junction bases with no gene match: 7. The CDR3 runs to 13 residues. The germline gives CDR1 MDHEN, CDR2 SYDVKM. CDR3 in amino acids: CASAGRGSTEAFF. CDR3 nucleotides: TGTGCCAGCGCCGGCAGGGGGTCCACTGAAGCTTTCTTT. Filled out from reference TRBV28 and TRBJ1-1, the complete variable domain reads DVKVTQSSRYLVKRTGEKVFLECVQDMDHENMFWYRQDPGLGLRLIYFSYDVKMKEKGDIPEGYSVSREKKERFSLILESASTNQTSMYLCASAGRGSTEAFFGQGTRLTVV.

V usage is TRBV27 and J usage is TRBJ2-2; 10 nucleotides match TRBD1. With V trimmed by 5 bases and J by 2 bases, 8 bases remained unmatched. Germline V gene sequence: CDR1 MNHEY, CDR2 SMNVEV (reference sequence). This CDR3 is 17 amino acids long. CDR3 protein: CASSLRGTGDNTGELFF. DNA of the CDR3: TGTGCCAGCAGTCTAAGGGGGACAGGGGACAACACCGGGGAGCTGTTTTTT.

The rearrangement links TRBV13 to TRBJ2-1; TRBD2 is a possible D gene (5 bases). Germline values: CDR1 PRHDT, CDR2 FYEKMQ (reference sequence). This CDR3 is 12 amino acids long. V was trimmed by 5 bases and J by 7 bases, leaving 9 bases between them. This CDR3 reads CASSLTGNEQFF. CDR3 bases: TGTGCCAGCAGCCTGACGGGGAATGAGCAGTTCTTC.

The genes are TRBV28 and TRBJ2-7, with D possibly being TRBD1 (6 bases). V was clipped by 2 bases and J by 4 bases, with 12 bases between them. Germline V gene lookup returns CDR1 MDHEN and CDR2 SYDVKM. The CDR3 sequence is 14 residues long. The CDR3 region is CASSLVGGPYEQYF. CDR3 DNA sequence: TGTGCCAGCAGTTTAGTTGGGGGCCCTTACGAGCAGTACTTC.

This chain connects TRBV7-9 to TRBJ1-1; D remains ambiguous. This CDR3 has 14 residues. Germline values: CDR1 SEHNR, CDR2 FQNEAQ (reference sequence). The V end lost 2 bases, the J end lost 0 bases, and 7 bases lay between the germline ends. CDR3 sequence reads: CASSLMALNTEAFF. CDR3 coding DNA: TGTGCCAGCAGCTTAATGGCATTGAACACTGAAGCTTTCTTT.

The genes are TRBV5-1 and TRBJ2-1; tentatively, D is TRBD2 (7 bases). Germline lookup yields CDR1 SGHRS and CDR2 YFSETQ. This CDR3 is built from 13 residues. Trimming took 4 bases from V and 13 from J, leaving 18 bases between them. The CDR3 nucleotides are TGCGCCAGCAGCACCTCTAACAGGGAGGGACAGTTCTTC. Amino acid sequence: CASSTSNREGQFF. Full variable domain (outside the CDR3, taken from reference TRBV5-1 and TRBJ2-1): KAGVTQTPRYLIKTRGQQVTLSCSPISGHRSVSWYQQTPGQGLQFLFEYFSETQRNKGNFPGRFSGRQFSNSRSEMNVSTLELGDSALYLCASSTSNREGQFFGPGTRLTVL.

The gene calls are TRBV4-1 and TRBJ1-2; 9 bases fit TRBD1. J gave up 4 bases and V 0 bases, and 6 bases lay outside the gene matches. There are 16 residues in the CDR3. Germline values: CDR1 MGHRA, CDR2 YSYEKL. This CDR3 is CASSQDLSTGGYGYTF. The CDR3, as DNA: TGCGCCAGCAGCCAAGACCTTTCGACAGGGGGCTATGGCTACACCTTC.

This clone has just a few counts. The chain combines TRBV28 with TRBJ1-6; a possible D gene is TRBD1 (6 bases). CDR3 size: 12 residues. Trimming left V 9 bases short and J 5 bases short, with 8 bases between. CDR1 is MDHEN and CDR2 is SYDVKM in the germline V gene. The CDR3 is CASTGNNSPLHF. CDR3 coding DNA: TGTGCCAGTACAGGGAATAATTCACCCCTCCACTTT.

The chain has TRBV18 and TRBJ1-6, with 9 bases lining up with TRBD1. CDR1 is KGHSH and CDR2 is LQKENI in the germline V gene. J was trimmed by 9 bases and V by 3 bases; bases with no gene match: 6. The CDR3 totals 15 residues. The CDR3 region is CASSPEGTGLSPLHF. The CDR3 DNA reads TGTGCCAGCTCACCCGAGGGGACAGGGCTTTCACCCCTCCACTTT.

The chain couples TRBV5-5 to TRBJ2-1; D is perhaps TRBD1 (5 bases). Germline CDR1 reads SGHKS; CDR2 reads YYEKEE (reference sequence). This CDR3 has 18 amino acids. V was clipped by 0 bases and J by 3 bases, with 19 bases between them. CDR3 residues: CASSLVKAGPPLYNEQFF. As DNA, the CDR3 is TGTGCCAGCAGCTTGGTAAAGGCAGGGCCACCCCTCTACAATGAGCAGTTCTTC.

The rearrangement joins TRBV28 to TRBJ2-2, with 10 bases aligning to TRBD2. Unmatched junction bases numbered 8, after V lost 3 bases and J lost 7 bases. CDR3 size: 16 residues. The germline V gene has CDR1 MDHEN and CDR2 SYDVKM. Here the CDR3 reads CASSFPSGRKVGELFF. The CDR3 nucleotides are TGTGCCAGCAGTTTCCCTAGCGGGAGAAAGGTCGGGGAGCTGTTTTTT.

J is TRBJ2-3 and V is TRBV2, with 13 positions matching TRBD2. The CDR3 is 17 amino acids. Trimming took 3 bases from V and 3 from J; bases not matched to a gene: 6. Germline loops: CDR1 SNHLY, CDR2 FYNNEI. CDR3 region: CASSDWGTSGMTDTQYF. The CDR3, as DNA: TGTGCCAGCAGTGATTGGGGGACTAGCGGGATGACAGATACGCAGTATTTT.

The rearrangement links TRBV6-5 to TRBJ2-7; possible D gene TRBD1, 6 bases. The CDR3 runs to 14 residues. Germline V gene data show CDR1 as MNHEY and CDR2 as SVGAGI. V was trimmed by 2 bases and J by 2 bases, leaving 10 bases between them. The DNA for the CDR3 is TGTGCCAGCAGTTACGCGACAGGTCCCTACGAGCAGTACTTC. This sequence encodes CASSYATGPYEQYF.

The rearrangement joins TRBV10-3 to TRBJ1-6; 7 positions agree with TRBD1. V gave up 5 bases and J gave up 4 bases; unmatched junction bases: 2. Germline lookup yields CDR1 ENHRY and CDR2 SYGVKD. The CDR3 spans 14 residues. Here the CDR3 DNA reads TGTGCCATCAGTCTGACAGGGTATAATTCACCCCTCCACTTT. Protein product: CAISLTGYNSPLHF.

The rearrangement links TRBV12-3 or TRBV12-4 to TRBJ1-1; D not resolved. The CDR3 is 13 residues long. V lost 3 bases and J 2 bases, leaving 7 bases between the germline ends. DNA for the CDR3: TGTGCCAGCAGTTTTCAGGTTAACACTGAAGCTTTCTTT. This encodes CASSFQVNTEAFF.

The V call is TRBV9, the J call TRBJ2-3; perhaps TRBD2 as D (5 bases). There are 13 residues in the CDR3. In germline, CDR1 is SGDLS, CDR2 YYNGEE. V was clipped by 0 bases and J by 8 bases, with 10 bases between them. CDR3 coding DNA: TGTGCCAGCAGCGTAGTCCCCGAGGGTACGCAGTATTTT. Its translation is CASSVVPEGTQYF.

V is TRBV11-2 and J is TRBJ2-1, with D possibly being TRBD2 (5 bases). The CDR3 totals 14 residues. V lost 5 bases and J 4 bases, leaving 12 bases between the germline ends. In germline, CDR1 is SGHAT, CDR2 FQNNGV. In nucleotides, the CDR3 is TGTGCCAGCAGCCGAGCGGAGGAATACAATGAGCAGTTCTTC. It encodes CASSRAEEYNEQFF.

J is TRBJ2-5 and V is TRBV4-3, with D possibly matching TRBD1 (5 bases). V was pared by 4 bases and J by 3 bases, with 9 bases between. Germline V lookup: CDR1 LGHNA, CDR2 YSLEER. The CDR3 spans 13 residues. CDR3 in amino acids: CASSPTVKETQYF. The CDR3 DNA sequence: TGCGCCAGCAGCCCGACAGTAAAAGAGACCCAGTACTTC.

The gene calls are TRBV27 and TRBJ2-1, with 7 bases matching TRBD1. Trimming at V came to 3 bases and at J to 4 bases, leaving 6 bases not matched to a gene. Germline assignment: CDR1 MNHEY and CDR2 SMNVEV (reference sequence). The CDR3 has 15 residues. The CDR3 DNA reads as TGTGCCAGCAGTTTTTCTTGGACAGGTTACAATGAGCAGTTCTTC. Translating gives CASSFSWTGYNEQFF.